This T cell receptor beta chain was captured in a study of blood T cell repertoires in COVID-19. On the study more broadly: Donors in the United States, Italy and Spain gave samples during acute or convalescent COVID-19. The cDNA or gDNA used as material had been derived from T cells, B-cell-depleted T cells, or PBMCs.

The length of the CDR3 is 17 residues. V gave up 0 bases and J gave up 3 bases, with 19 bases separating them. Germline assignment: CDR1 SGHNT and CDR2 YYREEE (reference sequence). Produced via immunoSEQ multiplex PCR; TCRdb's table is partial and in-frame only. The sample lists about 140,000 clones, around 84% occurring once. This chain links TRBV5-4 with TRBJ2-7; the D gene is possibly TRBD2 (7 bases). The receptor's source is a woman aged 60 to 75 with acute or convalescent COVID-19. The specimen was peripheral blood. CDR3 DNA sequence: TGTGCCAGCAGCTTGGCCCCCCTAGGGGGGGGAGTCTACGAGCAGTACTTC. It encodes CASSLAPLGGGVYEQYF. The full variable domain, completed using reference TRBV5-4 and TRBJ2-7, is ETGVTQSPTHLIKTRGQQVTLRCSSQSGHNTVSWYQQALGQGPQFIFQYYREEENGRGNFPPRFSGLQFPNYSSELNVNALELDDSALYLCASSLAPLGGGVYEQYFGPGTRLTVT.